This TCR beta chain was captured in a study of shared clonotypes between healthy human individuals. General study results and limits: In four donors, about 5% of naive CD4 clonotypes appeared in common.

The protocol was immunoSEQ multiplex PCR, while the TCRdb copy is restricted to in-frame clones and leaves out a portion. The sample carries 1,100,000 or so clones, 75% to 85% recorded once. All donors were healthy HIV-negative adults lacking recent acute infections or vaccinations. In its sample, this clone was seen a few times. Its target is unknown. Other nucleotide sequences from this sample produce the same CDR3. The V gene's germline CDR1 is SGHRS and CDR2 YFSETQ. The V and J ends lost 0 bases and 4 bases respectively, with 9 bases between them. CDR3 size: 14 residues. This chain links TRBV5-1 with TRBJ2-3; D is perhaps TRBD2 (6 bases). Sequenced material: memory CD4+ T cells from PBMCs. Noted subset: CD45RA-negative fraction. The receptor was derived from a man between 18 and 29 years old in good health. Some clones in this sample may be carry-over from other donors' samples. The CDR3, as DNA: TGCGCCAGCAGCTTGGCTAGGGACTCAGATACGCAGTATTTT. Protein: CASSLARDSDTQYF.